This TCR beta chain came from a study of cytomegalovirus exposure and HLA in healthy donors. A multiplex PCR was run with 60 Vbeta primers and 13 Jbeta primers. The repertoire was sequenced with immunoSEQ multiplex PCR; TCRdb's copy has only in-frame clones and lacks some. This sample carries about 190,000 clones, about 86% of them seen once, and the ten largest clones take around 2.2%. The TCR originated in a woman aged 25 to 45 in good health and CMV-seronegative. The sample was PBMCs.

The CDR3 nucleotides read TGTGCCAGCTCACCACGGATAAACCGGGACACTGACACCGGGGAGCTGTTTTTT. Translated, it gives CASSPRINRDTDTGELFF. The genes are TRBV18 and TRBJ2-2, with a tentative D call TRBD1 (6 bases). The CDR3 totals 18 residues. The germline V gene has CDR1 KGHSH and CDR2 LQKENI. With 1 base removed from V and 3 bases from J, the gap between germline ends came to 18 bases. Drawing the rest from reference TRBV18 and TRBJ2-2, the complete variable domain is NAGVMQNPRHLVRRRGQEARLRCSPMKGHSHVYWYRQLPEEGLKFMVYLQKENIIDESGMPKERFSAEFPKEGPSILRIQQVVRGDSAAYFCASSPRINRDTDTGELFFGEGSRLTVL.